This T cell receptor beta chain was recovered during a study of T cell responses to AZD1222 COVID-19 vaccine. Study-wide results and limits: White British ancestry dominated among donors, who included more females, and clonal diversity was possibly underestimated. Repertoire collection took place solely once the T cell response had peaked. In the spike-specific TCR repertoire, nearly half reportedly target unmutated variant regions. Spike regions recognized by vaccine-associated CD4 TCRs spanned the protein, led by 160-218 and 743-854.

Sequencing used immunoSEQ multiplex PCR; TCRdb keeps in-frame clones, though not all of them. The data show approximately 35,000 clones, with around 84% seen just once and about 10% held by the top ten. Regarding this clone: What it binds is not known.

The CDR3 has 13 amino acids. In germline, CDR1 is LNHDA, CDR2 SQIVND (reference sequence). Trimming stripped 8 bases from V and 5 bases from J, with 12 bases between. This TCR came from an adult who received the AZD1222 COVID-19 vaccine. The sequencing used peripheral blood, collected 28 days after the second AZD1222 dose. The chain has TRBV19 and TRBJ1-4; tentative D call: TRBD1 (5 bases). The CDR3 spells CASGGQGNEKLFF. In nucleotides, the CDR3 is TGTGCCAGTGGAGGACAAGGAAATGAAAAACTGTTTTTT.